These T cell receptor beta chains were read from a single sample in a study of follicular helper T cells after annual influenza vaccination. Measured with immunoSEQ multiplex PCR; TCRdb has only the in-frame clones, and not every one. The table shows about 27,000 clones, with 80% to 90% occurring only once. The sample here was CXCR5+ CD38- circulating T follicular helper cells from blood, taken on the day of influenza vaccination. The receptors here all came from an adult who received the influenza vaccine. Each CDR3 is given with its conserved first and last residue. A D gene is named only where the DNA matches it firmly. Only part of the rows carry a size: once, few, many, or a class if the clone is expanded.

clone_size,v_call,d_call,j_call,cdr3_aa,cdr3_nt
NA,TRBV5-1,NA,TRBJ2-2,CASTPLGQENTGELFF,TGCGCCAGCACCCCCCTGGGGCAGGAGAACACCGGGGAGCTGTTTTTT
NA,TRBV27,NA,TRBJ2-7,CASSPGTPDLYEQYF,TGTGCCAGCAGTCCTGGGACACCGGATCTCTACGAGCAGTACTTC
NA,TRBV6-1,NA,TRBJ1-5,CASTYQDSSNQPQHF,TGTGCCAGCACCTACCAGGACAGTAGCAATCAGCCCCAGCATTTT
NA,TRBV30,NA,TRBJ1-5,CAWSGTGRQPQHF,TGTGCCTGGAGTGGCACAGGGAGACAGCCCCAGCATTTT
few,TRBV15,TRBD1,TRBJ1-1,CATSPFYGQGEGNTEAFF,TGTGCCACCAGCCCGTTCTACGGACAGGGAGAAGGGAACACTGAAGCTTTCTTT
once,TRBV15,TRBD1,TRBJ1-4,CATSIRRDRGEKLFF,TGTGCCACCAGCATTCGGCGGGACAGGGGCGAAAAACTGTTTTTT
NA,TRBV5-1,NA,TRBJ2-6,CASSFGKDRVSGANVLTF,TGCGCCAGCAGCTTTGGTAAGGACAGAGTCTCTGGGGCCAACGTCCTGACTTTC
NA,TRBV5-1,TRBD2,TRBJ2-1,CASSDTSGGAFGNEQFF,TGCGCCAGCAGCGATACTAGCGGGGGGGCATTTGGCAATGAGCAGTTCTTC
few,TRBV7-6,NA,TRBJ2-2,CASRIEGTGELFF,TGTGCCAGCAGAATAGAGGGCACCGGGGAGCTGTTTTTT
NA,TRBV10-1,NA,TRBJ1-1,CASSQRENTEAFF,TGCGCCAGCAGCCAGCGGGAGAACACTGAAGCTTTCTTT
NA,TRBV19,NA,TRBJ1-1,CASIRGGGIWTEAFF,TGTGCCAGTATCAGGGGAGGGGGAATTTGGACTGAAGCTTTCTTT
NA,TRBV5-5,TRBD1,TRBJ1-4,CASSIGQGNEKLFF,TGTGCCAGCAGCATAGGACAGGGAAATGAAAAACTGTTTTTT
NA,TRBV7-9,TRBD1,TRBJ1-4,CASSRGGKNEKLFF,TGTGCCAGCAGCCGAGGGGGCAAGAATGAAAAACTGTTTTTT
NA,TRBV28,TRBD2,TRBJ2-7,CATRTSVSYEQYF,TGTGCCACCAGGACTAGCGTGTCCTACGAGCAGTACTTC
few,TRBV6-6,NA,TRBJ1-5,CASGQTGPNQPQHF,TGTGCCAGCGGACAGACTGGCCCTAATCAGCCCCAGCATTTT
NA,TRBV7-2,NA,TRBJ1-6,CASSLQGSSYNSPLHF,TGTGCCAGCAGCTTACAGGGGAGCTCCTATAATTCACCCCTCCACTTT
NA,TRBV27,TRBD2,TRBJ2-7,CASSLQGLAGYEQYF,TGTGCCAGCAGTTTACAGGGACTAGCGGGATACGAGCAGTACTTC
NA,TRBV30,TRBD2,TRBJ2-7,CAWGRIGAGAHEQYF,TGTGCCTGGGGCAGAATTGGAGCGGGAGCCCACGAGCAGTACTTC
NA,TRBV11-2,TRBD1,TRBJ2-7,CASSLEGTAIYEQYF,TGTGCCAGCAGCTTAGAGGGGACAGCGATCTACGAGCAGTACTTC
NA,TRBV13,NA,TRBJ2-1,CASSQRRQLTHNEQFF,TGTGCCAGCAGCCAACGGAGACAGCTCACCCACAATGAGCAGTTCTTC
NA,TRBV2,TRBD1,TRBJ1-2,CASSVEDRGGYTF,TGTGCCAGCAGTGTAGAGGACAGGGGCGGCTACACCTTC
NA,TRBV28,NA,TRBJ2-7,CASSLKYQQYF,TGTGCCAGCAGTTTAAAATATCAGCAGTACTTC
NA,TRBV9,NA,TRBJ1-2,CASSDPGVGGYTF,TGTGCCAGCAGCGATCCGGGAGTGGGAGGCTACACCTTC
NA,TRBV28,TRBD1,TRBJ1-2,CASMGPGGAGYTF,TGTGCCAGCATGGGGCCAGGGGGCGCGGGCTACACCTTC
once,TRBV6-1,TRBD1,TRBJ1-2,CASSEGRQGNYGYTF,TGTGCCAGCAGTGAGGGGAGACAGGGGAACTATGGCTACACCTTC
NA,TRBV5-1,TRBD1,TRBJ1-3,CASSLGGGAGNTIYF,TGCGCCAGCAGCTTGGGAGGGGGCGCTGGAAACACCATATATTTT
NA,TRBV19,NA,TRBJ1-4,CASSRRQTATNEKLFF,TGTGCCAGTAGTCGCCGACAGACGGCAACTAATGAAAAACTGTTTTTT
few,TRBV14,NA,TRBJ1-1,CASSLDRDTEAFF,TGTGCCAGCAGCCTTGACCGGGACACTGAAGCTTTCTTT
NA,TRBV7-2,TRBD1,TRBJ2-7,CASSRDRGLYEQYF,TGTGCCAGCAGCCGGGACAGGGGGCTCTACGAGCAGTACTTC
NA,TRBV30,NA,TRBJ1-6,CAASQGYNSPLHF,TGTGCCGCGAGTCAGGGTTATAATTCACCCCTCCACTTT
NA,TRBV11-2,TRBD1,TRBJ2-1,CASSKHGQGSYNEQFF,TGTGCCAGCAGCAAACACGGACAGGGATCCTACAATGAGCAGTTCTTC
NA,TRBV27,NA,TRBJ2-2,CASSLMRSTGELFF,TGTGCCAGCAGTTTAATGAGATCTACCGGGGAGCTGTTTTTT
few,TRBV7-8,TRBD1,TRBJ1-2,CASSTQGGYGYTF,TGTGCCAGCAGCACACAGGGGGGCTATGGCTACACCTTC
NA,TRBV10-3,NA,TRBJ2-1,CAISESTLRAGNEQFF,TGTGCCATCAGTGAGTCGACTCTGAGGGCGGGCAATGAGCAGTTCTTC
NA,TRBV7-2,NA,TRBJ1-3,CASSLVGFGNTIYF,TGTGCCAGCAGCTTAGTGGGTTTCGGGAACACCATATATTTT
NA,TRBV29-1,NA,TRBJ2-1,CSVKIINEQFF,TGCAGCGTTAAAATCATCAATGAGCAGTTCTTC
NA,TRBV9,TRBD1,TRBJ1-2,CASSATGGYGYTF,TGTGCCAGCAGCGCGACAGGGGGCTATGGCTACACCTTC
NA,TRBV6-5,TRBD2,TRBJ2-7,CASSTRTRPTYEQYF,TGTGCCAGCAGTACCCGGACTAGACCGACCTACGAGCAGTACTTC
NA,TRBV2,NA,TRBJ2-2,CASSASLAGELFF,TGTGCCAGCAGTGCAAGCTTAGCCGGGGAGCTGTTTTTT
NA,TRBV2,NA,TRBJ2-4,CASSLQGAKNIQYF,TGTGCCAGCAGTCTTCAGGGGGCCAAAAACATTCAGTACTTC
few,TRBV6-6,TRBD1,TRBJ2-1,CASSPGGNSYNEQFF,TGTGCCAGCAGTCCAGGGGGCAATTCCTACAATGAGCAGTTCTTC
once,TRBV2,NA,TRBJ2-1,CASTNRNEQFF,TGTGCCAGCACGAATAGAAATGAGCAGTTCTTC
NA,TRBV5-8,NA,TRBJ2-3,CASSQRRRTDTQYF,TGTGCCAGCTCCCAGCGCAGAAGAACAGATACGCAGTATTTT
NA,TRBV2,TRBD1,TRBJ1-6,CASSQDRGRSPLHF,TGTGCCAGCAGTCAGGACAGGGGGCGATCACCCCTCCACTTT
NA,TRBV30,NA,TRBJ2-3,CSFAPDTDTQYF,TGTTCGTTCGCGCCCGATACAGATACGCAGTATTTT
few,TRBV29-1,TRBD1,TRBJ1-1,CSVTGGEAFF,TGCAGCGTTACAGGGGGTGAAGCTTTCTTT
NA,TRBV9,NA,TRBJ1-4,CASSVGGGAKAEKLFF,TGTGCCAGCAGCGTAGGGGGCGGCGCGAAGGCTGAAAAACTGTTTTTT
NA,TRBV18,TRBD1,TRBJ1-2,CASSPGTGNGYTF,TGTGCCAGCTCACCAGGGACAGGGAACGGCTACACCTTC
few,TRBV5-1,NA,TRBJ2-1,CASSLTGIEIGQFF,TGCGCCAGCAGCTTGACAGGAATCGAGATAGGGCAGTTCTTC
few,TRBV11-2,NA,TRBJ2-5,CASSPGAGLETQYF,TGTGCCAGCAGCCCCGGGGCGGGGCTGGAGACCCAGTACTTC
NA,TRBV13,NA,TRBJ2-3,CASSPDTDGTDTQYF,TGTGCCAGCAGCCCAGACACTGATGGCACAGATACGCAGTATTTT
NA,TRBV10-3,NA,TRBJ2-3,CAIRPSGNTDTQYF,TGTGCCATCAGGCCCAGCGGCAACACAGATACGCAGTATTTT
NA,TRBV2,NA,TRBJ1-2,CASSVRAEGDGYTF,TGTGCCAGCAGTGTACGGGCTGAGGGTGATGGCTACACCTTC
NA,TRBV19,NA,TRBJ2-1,CASSTIISGFRRNEQFF,TGTGCCAGTAGTACAATCATTAGCGGATTTCGGCGCAATGAGCAGTTCTTC
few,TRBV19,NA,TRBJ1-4,CASTTGATNEKLFF,TGTGCCAGTACTACTGGTGCAACTAATGAAAAACTGTTTTTT
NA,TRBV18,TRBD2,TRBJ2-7,CASSPPSGRATEQYF,TGTGCCAGCTCACCACCGAGCGGGAGGGCCACCGAGCAGTACTTC
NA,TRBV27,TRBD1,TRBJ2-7,CASSLAGTAGFEQYF,TGTGCCAGCAGTTTAGCCGGGACAGCAGGGTTCGAGCAGTACTTC
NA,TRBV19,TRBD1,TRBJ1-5,CASSLGQGHQPQHF,TGTGCCAGTAGTCTCGGACAGGGACATCAGCCCCAGCATTTT
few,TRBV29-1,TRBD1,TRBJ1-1,CSVFLGQKAFF,TGCAGCGTATTCCTGGGACAGAAAGCTTTCTTT